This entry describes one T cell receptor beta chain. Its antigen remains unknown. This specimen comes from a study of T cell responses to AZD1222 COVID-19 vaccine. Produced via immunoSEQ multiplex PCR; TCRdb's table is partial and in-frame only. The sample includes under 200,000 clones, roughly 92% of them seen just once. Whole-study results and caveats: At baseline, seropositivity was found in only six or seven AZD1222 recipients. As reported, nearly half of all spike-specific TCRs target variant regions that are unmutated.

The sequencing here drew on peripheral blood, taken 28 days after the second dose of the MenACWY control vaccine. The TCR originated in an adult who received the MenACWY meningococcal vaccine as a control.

The CDR3 spells CASSLEVASTDTQYF. The CDR3 DNA reads TGTGCCAGCAGCTTAGAGGTAGCGAGCACAGATACGCAGTATTTT. The rearrangement joins TRBV7-6 to TRBJ2-3, with D tentatively TRBD2 (5 bases). The V end lost 1 base, the J end lost 0 bases, and 8 bases lay between the germline ends. The CDR3 runs 15 residues. Germline CDR1 is SGHVS and CDR2 is FNYEAQ.